One sample yielded the 24 T cell receptor beta chains listed below, sequenced in a study of human T cells and chemical hapten exposure. TCRdb fed the RACE reads into MiXCR, producing one record per CDR3 protein. The profile shows a few hundred thousand distinct CDR3 sequences, 7.5% to 8% of them singletons. The time point here: pre-sensitization, week 0. Treatment of the sample: therapeutic diphenylcyclopropenone sensitization with weekly scalp DPC. The material was whole blood, obtained in connection with sensitization to the hapten diphenylcyclopropenone (DPC). Receptors were obtained from a young man with alopecia areata. Some clones in this sample may be carry-over from other donors' samples.

This chain connects TRBV10-3 to TRBJ2-2; 11 bases are shared with TRBD1. Trimming took 4 bases from V and 7 from J; bases not matched to a gene: 2. The CDR3 has 14 residues. The germline V gene encodes CDR1 ENHRY and CDR2 SYGVKD. The CDR3 here is CAISGTGGYGELFF. The CDR3 DNA reads as TGTGCCATCAGTGGGACAGGGGGCTACGGGGAGCTGTTTTTT.

The chain couples TRBV27 to TRBJ2-6; D uncertain. With 3 bases removed from V and 0 bases from J, the gap between germline ends came to 6 bases. The CDR3 length is 15 residues. Germline V gene data show CDR1 as MNHEY and CDR2 as SMNVEV (reference sequence). The CDR3 DNA follows: TGTGCCAGCAGTTTTTACAACTCTGGGGCCAACGTCCTGACTTTC. It specifies CASSFYNSGANVLTF.

This chain joins TRBV28 and TRBJ1-1, with D possibly matching TRBD1 (5 bases). Germline CDR1 and CDR2: MDHEN and SYDVKM. V was shortened by 4 bases and J by 4 bases, with 10 bases between the two germline ends. CDR3 length: 13 amino acids. The CDR3 reads CASSSWGITEAFF. CDR3 nucleotides: TGTGCCAGCAGTTCTTGGGGGATCACTGAAGCTTTCTTT.

This clonotype occurred many times. The rearrangement uses TRBV18 and TRBJ2-5; D unresolved. Germline V lookup: CDR1 KGHSH, CDR2 LQKENI. This CDR3 region has 16 residues. V gave up 2 bases and J gave up 2 bases, with 15 bases separating them. CDR3 protein: CASSPNLRLDQETQYF. The CDR3 DNA is TGTGCCAGCTCACCAAACCTTAGACTGGATCAAGAGACCCAGTACTTC.

This clonotype has just a few counts. The chain links TRBV5-1 to TRBJ2-5, with no clear D. The CDR3 length is 14 residues. V was pared by 2 bases and J by 0 bases, with 8 bases between. CDR1 SGHRS and CDR2 YFSETQ come from the germline V gene. CDR3 residues: CASSLIGNQETQYF. The CDR3 DNA reads TGCGCCAGCAGCTTAATTGGAAACCAAGAGACCCAGTACTTC.

The chain has TRBV12-3 or TRBV12-4 and TRBJ1-2, with no clear D. This CDR3 contains 12 residues. V lost 5 bases, J lost 4 bases, and 8 bases lay in between. The CDR3, as DNA: TGTGCCAGCAGTCGCCTGGGCTATGGCTACACCTTC. This gives the protein CASSRLGYGYTF.

This clonotype was detected a few times. The V and J genes are TRBV12-3 or TRBV12-4 and TRBJ1-1; D gene uncertain. The CDR3 runs to 13 residues. Between the trimmed V and J ends, which lost 5 bases and 0 bases, there was a span of 7 bases. The CDR3 protein is CASSMGLNTEAFF. The CDR3 bases are TGTGCCAGCAGTATGGGTTTGAACACTGAAGCTTTCTTT.

The CDR3 DNA sequence: TGCGCCAGCAGCCTGGGACTAGCGGGGCGAGGTGATACGCAGTATTTT. Encoded protein: CASSLGLAGRGDTQYF. The chain couples TRBV4-1 to TRBJ2-3; 13 nucleotides align to TRBD2. V shed 4 bases and J 6 bases; nucleotides not matched to a gene: 7. The CDR3 has 16 amino acids. Germline loops: CDR1 MGHRA, CDR2 YSYEKL.

At least ten counts were recorded for this clonotype. The chain uses TRBV7-2 and TRBJ2-3; D is unclear. V lost 0 bases and J 0 bases, leaving 7 bases between the germline ends. The length of the CDR3 is 15 residues. Germline assignment: CDR1 SGHTA and CDR2 FQGNSA. The CDR3: CASSLAGWSTDTQYF. CDR3 DNA: TGTGCCAGCAGCTTAGCTGGCTGGAGCACAGATACGCAGTATTTT.

This clonotype has a count of ten or more. The V and J genes are TRBV5-6 and TRBJ1-5, with D perhaps matching TRBD1 (5 bases). Trimming took 4 bases from V and 5 from J, leaving 13 bases between them. The CDR3 has 14 amino acids. CDR1 is SGHDT, CDR2 YYEEEE, per germline. CDR3 sequence: CASSDAGSDQPQHF. CDR3 nucleotides: TGTGCCAGCAGCGACGCAGGGAGTGATCAGCCCCAGCATTTT.

The chain uses TRBV20-1 and TRBJ2-1; 7 positions agree with TRBD1. CDR1 and CDR2 from the germline V gene are DFQATT and SNEGSKA (reference sequence). J was trimmed by 3 bases and V by 6 bases; bases with no gene match: 8. The CDR3 is 14 residues long. CDR3 sequence: CSATGQKYYNEQFF. In DNA, the CDR3 is TGCAGTGCAACGGGACAGAAGTACTACAATGAGCAGTTCTTC.

The sample holds many counts of this clonotype. The chain uses TRBV4-1 and TRBJ2-2; possible D gene TRBD2, 5 bases. The germline CDR1 and CDR2 sequences are MGHRA and YSYEKL. Trimming took off 6 bases at V and 6 bases at J, with 14 bases between the two ends. The CDR3 extends over 14 amino acids. The CDR3 DNA reads as TGCGCCAGCAGGCCCCGAGGGTCGCCCGGGGAGCTGTTTTTT. Translating gives CASRPRGSPGELFF.

This chain links TRBV6-2 or TRBV6-3 with TRBJ2-5; D not resolved. With 5 bases removed from V and 3 bases from J, the gap between germline ends came to 7 bases. The CDR3 runs to 12 residues. The germline gives CDR1 MNHEY, CDR2 SVGEGT. DNA for the CDR3: TGTGCCAGCAGTCGATTAGAAGAGACCCAGTACTTC. Translated, it gives CASSRLEETQYF.

At least ten counts were recorded for this clonotype. The chain carries TRBV20-1 and TRBJ1-6, with D hard to call. Trimming shortened V by 1 base and J by 5 bases, and 12 bases separated the two germline ends. The germline V gene encodes CDR1 DFQATT and CDR2 SNEGSKA (reference sequence). The CDR3 runs to 15 residues. The CDR3 nucleotides are TGCAGTGCTAGAGCTGGGGTATGGAATAATTCACCCCTCCACTTT. As protein: CSARAGVWNNSPLHF.

The rearrangement joins TRBV2 to TRBJ1-1; TRBD1 is a possible D gene (5 bases). The germline CDR1 and CDR2 sequences are SNHLY and FYNNEI. Trimming took 4 bases from V and 1 from J, leaving 13 bases between them. This CDR3 is 15 amino acids long. The CDR3 DNA is TGTGCCAGCAGTGTCGGAGGGGCTCCGAACACTGAAGCTTTCTTT. Translating gives CASSVGGAPNTEAFF.

In its sample, this clonotype was seen many times. This chain links TRBV4-1 with TRBJ2-2; 11 bases agree with TRBD2. Unmatched junction bases numbered 7, after V lost 3 bases and J lost 4 bases. The CDR3 consists of 17 residues. CDR1 and CDR2 from the germline V gene are MGHRA and YSYEKL. The CDR3 is CASSQVAGGPRTGELFF. DNA for the CDR3: TGCGCCAGCAGCCAGGTAGCGGGGGGGCCGCGCACCGGGGAGCTGTTTTTT.

This clonotype was found a few times. V usage is TRBV5-1 and J usage is TRBJ2-5; 7 bases are shared with TRBD2. Germline CDR1 reads SGHRS; CDR2 reads YFSETQ. This CDR3 has 14 residues. V was pared by 4 bases and J by 4 bases, with 7 bases of the junction left unmatched. The CDR3 DNA is TGCGCCAGCAGCATTGGGGGAGGGGCAGAGACCCAGTACTTC. Protein: CASSIGGGAETQYF.

This clonotype came up a few times. This chain connects TRBV6-2 or TRBV6-3 to TRBJ1-5; D gene uncertain. The CDR3 has 14 residues. Per germline, CDR1 MNHEY and CDR2 SVGEGT. V was clipped by 2 bases and J by 1 base, with 6 bases between them. The CDR3 DNA reads as TGTGCCAGCAGTTACAAGGGAAGCAATCAGCCCCAGCATTTT. Translation: CASSYKGSNQPQHF.

This clonotype occurred many times. This chain uses TRBV27 with TRBJ1-6; D gene ambiguous. Trimming shortened V by 0 bases and J by 12 bases, and 12 bases separated the two germline ends. From germline, CDR1 is MNHEY and CDR2 SMNVEV (reference sequence). This CDR3 spans 14 amino acids. CDR3 protein: CASSLSPGKGPLHF. CDR3 nucleotides: TGTGCCAGCAGTTTATCGCCAGGCAAAGGACCCCTCCACTTT.

The sample holds a few counts of this clonotype. CDR3 DNA: TGTGCCAGCAGCTCGCAGGGGAGGGGCAATCAGCCCCAGCATTTT. It encodes CASSSQGRGNQPQHF. This chain uses TRBV5-6 with TRBJ1-5; weak D call: TRBD1 (6 bases). Germline loops: CDR1 SGHDT, CDR2 YYEEEE. The CDR3 is made up of 15 amino acids. Trimming removed 3 bases from V and 2 bases from J, with 12 bases in between.

This clonotype was observed at least ten times. The rearrangement joins TRBV11-2 to TRBJ1-2; TRBD1 might be the D (6 bases). The CDR3 is 13 amino acids. Germline V CDR1 and CDR2: SGHAT, FQNNGV. Trimming took off 5 bases at V and 1 base at J, with 8 bases between the two ends. CDR3 DNA sequence: TGTGCCAGCAGCGAGGACAGTAACTATGGCTACACCTTC. Its translation: CASSEDSNYGYTF.

This clonotype was found many times. The chain couples TRBV29-1 to TRBJ2-3, with TRBD2 matching over 7 bases. CDR1 and CDR2 (germline): SQVTM, ANQGSEA. The J segment lost 5 bases and the V segment lost 6 bases, leaving 11 bases of the junction unmatched. The CDR3 contains 14 residues. CDR3 residues: CSVSQAGREDTQYF. Here the CDR3 DNA reads TGCAGCGTCTCCCAGGCTGGGAGGGAAGATACGCAGTATTTT.

This clonotype has only a few counts. The CDR3 DNA follows: TGTGCCAGCAGCGTCGACGGGACATACAAAGAGACCCAGTACTTC. Its protein product is CASSVDGTYKETQYF. The chain has TRBV9 and TRBJ2-5; D might be TRBD1 (6 bases). CDR3 length equals 15 residues. CDR1 and CDR2 from the germline V gene are SGDLS and YYNGEE. V was trimmed by 2 bases and J by 3 bases, leaving 14 bases between them.

The chain has TRBV28 and TRBJ1-5; D is ambiguous. The germline V gene has CDR1 MDHEN and CDR2 SYDVKM. There are 14 residues in the CDR3. The germline V and J ends were trimmed by 7 bases and 0 bases, with 10 bases remaining between them. CDR3 protein: CASKVPYSNQPQHF. The CDR3 DNA reads TGTGCCAGCAAGGTGCCTTATAGCAATCAGCCCCAGCATTTT.